Described below is a single T cell receptor (beta chain) sequence and its context. Its antigen is unidentified. The entry originates in a study of T cells in Graves' hyperthyroidism and ophthalmopathy. Study-wide results and caveats: Clonotypes that were expanded in thyroid above 0.001 mostly appeared in blood too.

The CDR3 has 16 residues. The hyperthyroidism was newly diagnosed and had lasted under 2 months; the patients were aged 18 to 65. RNA transcripts gave rise to amplified TCR beta CDR3 regions. The HTBI set primed first-round TCR CDR3 RT-PCR. TCRdb reprocessed the multiplex PCR reads via MiXCR and lists one record per CDR3 protein. The repertoire holds 700,000 to 950,000 distinct CDR3 sequences, with just over 35% as singletons. The specimen sequenced was blood. The V and J genes are TRBV21-1 and TRBJ1-1. TRBV21-1 is annotated as a pseudogene. The sequence was collected from a woman aged 35 to 49 with Graves' hyperthyroidism. CDR3 residues: CASSLGEGGLNTEAFF. In nucleotides, the CDR3 is TGTGCCAGCTCACTTGGGGAGGGGGGCCTGAACACTGAAGCTTTCTTT.